The sequence of this T cell receptor (beta chain) was determined in a study of T cell repertoires in urothelial bladder cancer. Study background: Resected lesion stages: three cT0, three cTa, three cT1, three cT2+.

A few counts support this clone. The CDR3 runs 14 residues. V gave up 6 bases and J gave up 8 bases; unmatched junction bases: 11. Per the germline V gene, CDR1 is SGHDT and CDR2 is YYEEEE. Method: immunoSEQ multiplex PCR; TCRdb's copy keeps in-frame clones and lacks some. The sample carries 13,000 or so clones, 60% to 75% recorded once. This clonotype originated in a human donor with urothelial carcinoma. The sequencing sample was made of tumor-infiltrating cells from bladder cancer. The chain carries TRBV5-6 and TRBJ1-2; 9 bases match TRBD1. This chain's CDR3 is CASTFRDRVSGYTF. Written as DNA, the CDR3 is TGTGCCAGCACCTTCCGGGACAGGGTTTCGGGCTACACCTTC.